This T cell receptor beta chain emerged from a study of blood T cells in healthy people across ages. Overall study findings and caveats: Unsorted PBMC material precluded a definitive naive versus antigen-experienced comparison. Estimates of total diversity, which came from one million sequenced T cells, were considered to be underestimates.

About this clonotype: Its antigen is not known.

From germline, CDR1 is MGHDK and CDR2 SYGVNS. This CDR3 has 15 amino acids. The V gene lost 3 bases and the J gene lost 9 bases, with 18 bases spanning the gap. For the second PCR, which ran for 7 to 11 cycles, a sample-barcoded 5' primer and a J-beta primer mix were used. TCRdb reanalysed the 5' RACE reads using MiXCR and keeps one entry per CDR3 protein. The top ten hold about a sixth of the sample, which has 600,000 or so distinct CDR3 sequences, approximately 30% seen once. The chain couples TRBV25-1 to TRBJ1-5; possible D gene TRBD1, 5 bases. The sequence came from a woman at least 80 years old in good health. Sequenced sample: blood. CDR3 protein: CASSDSAQVGRPQHF. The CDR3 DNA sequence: TGTGCCAGCAGTGACTCTGCACAGGTTGGTCGGCCCCAGCATTTT.